This T cell receptor beta chain was recovered during a study of T cell changes during pregnancy in multiple sclerosis. Assay used: immunoSEQ multiplex PCR; TCRdb lists only in-frame clones, some missing. Counted here are some 37,000 clones, approximately 92% occurring once; the ten biggest clones make up about 1.2%. On this clone itself: The same CDR3 arises from other DNA sequences in this sample as well.

Trimming removed 4 bases from V and 4 bases from J; junction bases left unmatched: 3. CDR3 size: 13 residues. Germline assignment: CDR1 SGHRS and CDR2 YFSETQ. The chain has TRBV5-1 and TRBJ2-5; the match to TRBD1 covers 8 bases. This clonotype originated in a female donor with multiple sclerosis, enrolled in a pregnancy study. The sample consisted of PBMCs (not recorded whether the cells were cultured). CDR3 coding DNA: TGCGCCAGCAGCCCCGGACAGGGAGAGACCCAGTACTTC. Its translation is CASSPGQGETQYF.